This T cell receptor (beta chain) derives from a study of T-cell memory formation after mild COVID-19. TCRdb re-called the 5' RACE reads through MiXCR, storing one row per CDR3 protein. Among about 57,000 distinct CDR3 sequences listed, about 12% were seen once. Findings and caveats of the study: Later expanders leaned CD4+, whereas day 15 to 85 contracting clones were balanced CD4/CD8.

This clonotype has a handful of counts. Its specificity is not known. The CDR3 loop spans 14 amino acids. Looked up from germline, CDR1 is MDHEN and CDR2 is SYDVKM. The trim removed 7 bases at V and 8 bases at J, leaving 11 bases unmatched. The clonotype comes from a man between 18 and 29 years old who had mild COVID-19 (a few samples of this study predate the infection). Cell type and time point are not known. V gene TRBV28 combines with J gene TRBJ1-5; TRBD1 matches 7 bases. Sequenced sample: PBMCs or a T cell subset sorted from them (not recorded which). The DNA of the CDR3 is TGTGCCAGCACCTCAGGGGGACAGAAAAAGCCCCAGCATTTT. This codes for CASTSGGQKKPQHF. Variable domain in full (rest from reference TRBV28 and TRBJ1-5): DVKVTQSSRYLVKRTGEKVFLECVQDMDHENMFWYRQDPGLGLRLIYFSYDVKMKEKGDIPEGYSVSREKKERFSLILESASTNQTSMYLCASTSGGQKKPQHFGDGTRLSIL.